A selection of T cell receptor beta chains follows, all from one sample in a study of OX40 agonist ivuxolimab in advanced cancers. TCRdb keeps only in-frame clones here, not all; method: immunoSEQ multiplex PCR. The table includes tens of thousands of clones, about 88% detected once. The sample was CD4+ or CD8+ T cells sorted from blood, taken in a trial of the OX40 agonist ivuxolimab. The receptor set was obtained from an adult with an advanced solid tumor such as melanoma, head and neck, liver or kidney cancer. Each CDR3 is given with its conserved first and last residue. The D gene is left open where the match is weak. Only some rows state a clone size, as once, few, many or a class for expanded clones.

clone_size | j_call | d_call | v_call | cdr3_nt | cdr3_aa
. | TRBJ2-2 | . | TRBV6-5 | TGTGCCAGCAGTTACGCGCAGGGTACGAACACCGGGGAGCTGTTTTTT | CASSYAQGTNTGELFF
. | TRBJ2-7 | . | TRBV6-6 | TGTGCCAGCAGTTATGGGGGGATCTACGAGCAGTACTTC | CASSYGGIYEQYF
. | TRBJ1-5 | TRBD1 | TRBV7-6 | TGTGCCAGCAGCCCCGGGACAGGGAGCAATCAGCCCCAGCATTTT | CASSPGTGSNQPQHF
. | TRBJ1-1 | . | TRBV19 | TGTGCCAGTAGCCCCTGGAGCACTGAAGCTTTCTTT | CASSPWSTEAFF
. | TRBJ1-1 | TRBD1 | TRBV15 | TGTGCCACCAGCAGAGAGACAGGGGGCTACACTGAAGCTTTCTTT | CATSRETGGYTEAFF
. | TRBJ2-7 | . | TRBV7-9 | TGTGCCAGCAGCCCGGATTACTACGAGCAGTACTTC | CASSPDYYEQYF
large | TRBJ2-1 | TRBD2 | TRBV28 | TGTGCCAGCAGTTGGGGGACTAGCGGGGAGCAGTTCTTC | CASSWGTSGEQFF
. | TRBJ1-2 | . | TRBV7-2 | TGTGCCAGCAGCTTAGTAGGGACCCCCCTTGATGGCTATGGCTACACCTTC | CASSLVGTPLDGYGYTF
. | TRBJ1-2 | . | TRBV9 | TGTGCCAGCAGCCAGGGGAAGTACTATGGCTACACCTTC | CASSQGKYYGYTF
. | TRBJ2-1 | . | TRBV5-4 | TGTGCCAGCAGCTCCACTAGGTACAATGAGCAGTTCTTC | CASSSTRYNEQFF
. | TRBJ2-5 | TRBD2 | TRBV7-9 | TGTGCCAGCAGCCGCACTATCGCGGGACTAGCGGGGGTAGGGACCCAGTACTTC | CASSRTIAGLAGVGTQYF
. | TRBJ2-7 | . | TRBV7-2 | TGTGCCAGCAGCTCTCCTACTAGCTGGAGCTCCTACGAGCAGTACTTC | CASSSPTSWSSYEQYF
. | TRBJ2-7 | . | TRBV4-3 | TGCGCCAGCAGCCAAGATAGGTCAGCTACCTACGAGCAGTACTTC | CASSQDRSATYEQYF
. | TRBJ1-2 | TRBD1 | TRBV9 | TGTGCCAGCAGCGGGGACAGTTGGGGCTACACCTTC | CASSGDSWGYTF
. | TRBJ2-6 | TRBD1 | TRBV11-3 | TGTGCCAGCAGCCCGTGGACAGGGGGCGCCGGTACTGGGGCCAACGTCCTGACTTTC | CASSPWTGGAGTGANVLTF
. | TRBJ2-2 | TRBD2 | TRBV19 | TGTGCCAGTAGTGTGAGCGGGAGGGGCACCGGGGAGCTGTTTTTT | CASSVSGRGTGELFF
. | TRBJ1-4 | . | TRBV6-5 | TGTGCCAGCAGTTACTCGCAGGGAAATGAAAAACTGTTTTTT | CASSYSQGNEKLFF
once | TRBJ2-1 | TRBD2 | TRBV10-2 | TGCGCCAGCAGTTTGGGACTAGCGCCCTACAATGAGCAGTTCTTC | CASSLGLAPYNEQFF
. | TRBJ1-1 | . | TRBV6-4 | TGTGCCAGCAGTCCTCTTCCACACAGGGAGCTCGTAGTGAACACTGAAGCTTTCTTT | CASSPLPHRELVVNTEAFF
once | TRBJ1-1 | . | TRBV19 | TGTGCCAGTAGGGATTCGTCCTTTGTGAACACTGAAGCTTTCTTT | CASRDSSFVNTEAFF
. | TRBJ1-1 | . | TRBV6-4 | TGTGCCAGCAGTGACACGCTTGGTGAAGCTTTCTTT | CASSDTLGEAFF
. | TRBJ2-7 | . | TRBV7-9 | TGTGCCAGCAGCCCGCTCCACCCCTACGAGCAGTACTTC | CASSPLHPYEQYF
. | TRBJ2-2 | . | TRBV18 | TGTGCCAGCTCACCACAAAACACCGGGGAGCTGTTTTTT | CASSPQNTGELFF
few | TRBJ2-3 | TRBD2 | TRBV6-4 | TGTGCCAGCAGTGATCTAGCGGGGGGAGACACAGATACGCAGTATTTT | CASSDLAGGDTDTQYF
. | TRBJ1-6 | . | TRBV6-5 | TGTGCCAGCAGCCCAAGAGTTTATTCACCCCTCCACTTT | CASSPRVYSPLHF
once | TRBJ2-2 | . | TRBV6-6 | TGTGCCAGCTCCCTTCCCGGGTATTCGAACACCGGGGAGCTGTTTTTT | CASSLPGYSNTGELFF
. | TRBJ1-3 | . | TRBV7-9 | TGTGCCAGCAGAGAAGGGAACACCATATATTTT | CASREGNTIYF
. | TRBJ2-5 | TRBD2 | TRBV11-1 | TGTGCCAGCAGCTCAGGCACTAGCGGGAAAGAGACCCAGTACTTC | CASSSGTSGKETQYF